Presented here are 27 T cell receptor beta chains from one specimen sequenced in a study of blood T cell repertoires in COVID-19 (dated by TCRdb to 2019 to 2021). Library construction relied on the immunoSEQ multiplex PCR assay. This immuneACCESS table, as held by TCRdb, lists in-frame sequences with V and J called but not all clones. Of the missing ones, under half trace to an unresolved V gene in checked studies; the others have no known cause. For this sample the table gives under 250,000 clones, of which about four fifths were detected only once. Clones ranked in the top ten supply approximately 8.1% of the sample. The sequenced material came from peripheral blood. All receptors derive from a woman aged 45-65 years with active or convalescent COVID-19.

The chain couples TRBV10-3 to TRBJ1-1; no clear D. The CDR3 totals 16 residues. V lost 0 bases to trimming and J lost 0 bases, with 11 bases between them. Germline V CDR1 and CDR2: ENHRY, SYGVKD. The CDR3 sequence is CAISESAAQMNTEAFF. CDR3 in DNA: TGTGCCATCAGTGAGTCGGCGGCTCAAATGAACACTGAAGCTTTCTTT.

This chain joins TRBV21-1 and TRBJ1-2; the table's D gene call, TRBD1, was not cross checked with the DNA. TRBV21-1 is described as a pseudogene. The CDR3 consists of 13 residues. The CDR3 nucleotides read TGTGCCAGCAGCAAAGCAAAAGGGGGTGACTACACCTTC. It specifies CASSKAKGGDYTF.

This chain links TRBV2 with TRBJ2-1, with 8 nucleotides matching TRBD1. This CDR3 is built from 15 residues. J gave up 3 bases and V 7 bases, and 8 bases lay outside the gene matches. Germline-derived CDR1 and CDR2 are SNHLY and FYNNEI. The CDR3 loop reads CASTEGRGLYNEQFF. For the CDR3, the DNA is TGTGCCAGCACCGAGGGCAGGGGGCTCTACAATGAGCAGTTCTTC.

This chain links TRBV21-1 with TRBJ2-3; TRBD1, the D gene given by the table, was not confirmed from the DNA. TRBV21-1 constitutes a pseudogene. This CDR3 has 17 residues. CDR3 nucleotide sequence: TGTGCCAGCAGCAATAAAATCCCGGACAGGGTCCCAGATACGCAGTATTTT. This codes for CASSNKIPDRVPDTQYF.

DNA for the CDR3: TGTGCCAGCAGTGAGGAGATCTCCTACAATGAGCAGTTCTTC. The encoded protein is CASSEEISYNEQFF. The gene calls are TRBV2 and TRBJ2-1, with D unclear. There are 14 residues in the CDR3. Germline V gene sequence: CDR1 SNHLY, CDR2 FYNNEI. V shed 3 bases and J shed 0 bases, with 6 bases lying between them.

This sequence joins TRBV11-2 and TRBJ2-2; D call uncertain. CDR1 is SGHAT and CDR2 is FQNNGV in the germline V gene. The CDR3 sequence is 13 residues long. Trimming removed 2 bases at V and 7 bases at J, with 8 bases between. The CDR3 DNA reads TGTGCCAGCAGCTTAAGAGCCGACGGGGAGCTGTTTTTT. Protein: CASSLRADGELFF.

This clone was picked up a small number of times. J is TRBJ2-1 and V is TRBV7-8; TRBD1 agrees at 8 bases. The CDR3 is 13 amino acids. V gave up 4 bases and J gave up 12 bases; unmatched junction bases: 8. Germline values: CDR1 SGHVS, CDR2 FQNEAQ. The CDR3 is CASSYGQGRLQFF. The CDR3 nucleotides read TGTGCCAGCAGCTACGGACAGGGCAGGTTGCAGTTCTTC.

This sequence joins TRBV10-3 and TRBJ1-4; D call uncertain. The germline V gene has CDR1 ENHRY and CDR2 SYGVKD. The V and J ends lost 0 bases and 0 bases respectively, with 8 bases between them. The CDR3 sequence is 16 residues long. In DNA form, the CDR3 reads TGTGCCATCAGTGAGTCTCGGGGAACAACTAATGAAAAACTGTTTTTT. It encodes CAISESRGTTNEKLFF.

The rearrangement links TRBV9 to TRBJ1-1; the D gene is possibly TRBD1 (6 bases). CDR1 is SGDLS, CDR2 YYNGEE, per germline. This CDR3 region has 13 residues. V was cut by 4 bases and J by 6 bases, with 13 bases left in between. This CDR3 reads CASSILQGPEAFF. CDR3 in DNA: TGTGCCAGCAGCATATTACAGGGCCCTGAAGCTTTCTTT.

This sequence joins TRBV15 and TRBJ1-4; D unresolved. The V end was cut by 5 bases, the J end by 8 bases, with 12 bases between. CDR3 length: 13 amino acids. Germline V gives CDR1 LNHNV, CDR2 YYDKDF (reference sequence). CDR3 loop: CATSGRLEEKLFF. CDR3 in DNA: TGTGCCACCAGCGGGAGATTAGAGGAAAAACTGTTTTTT.

This clone was counted a single time. This chain uses TRBV10-1 with TRBJ2-7; 9 bases are shared with TRBD1. CDR1 is WNHNN and CDR2 is SYGVQD in the germline V gene (reference sequence). The CDR3 has 13 amino acids. Germline trimming cut 10 bases from V and 2 bases from J; bases unmatched to any gene: 6. In DNA form, the CDR3 reads TGCGCCACCTCCGGGACAGGGACCTACGAGCAGTACTTC. Translating it yields CATSGTGTYEQYF.

This clone was seen a handful of times. The chain joins TRBV3-1 (or the pseudogene TRBV3-2) to TRBJ2-5, with 9 bases identical to TRBD2. The CDR3 loop spans 17 amino acids. The J segment lost 4 bases and the V segment lost 5 bases, leaving 14 bases of the junction unmatched. Germline V gene lookup returns CDR1 LGHDT and CDR2 YNNKEL (reference sequence). The CDR3 is CASSSYGQRGARETQYF. Here the CDR3 DNA reads TGTGCCAGCAGCTCTTACGGCCAGCGGGGGGCTCGAGAGACCCAGTACTTC.

The V and J genes are TRBV19 and TRBJ1-2; 7 bases map to TRBD1. CDR3 length equals 15 residues. Trimming removed 5 bases from V and 3 bases from J; junction bases left unmatched: 9. Germline assignment: CDR1 LNHDA and CDR2 SQIVND (reference sequence). The DNA for the CDR3 is TGTGCCAGTAGTGGACCGACAGGGCGCTACTATGGCTACACCTTC. Translating gives CASSGPTGRYYGYTF.

The chain is built from TRBV9 and TRBJ1-2; 7 bases fit TRBD1. The V gene end was trimmed by 0 bases and the J gene end by 7 bases; junction bases not matched to a gene: 15. The V gene's germline CDR1 is SGDLS and CDR2 YYNGEE. The CDR3 is made up of 17 amino acids. The CDR3 sequence is CASSVGQGRYKRLGYTF. The CDR3 region has the DNA TGTGCCAGCAGCGTAGGACAGGGAAGATATAAGCGACTTGGCTACACCTTC.

This clone was counted between two and nine times. This rearrangement joins TRBV28 to TRBJ2-1, with D tentatively TRBD1 (6 bases). Trimming took off 5 bases at V and 7 bases at J, with 15 bases between the two ends. Germline loops: CDR1 MDHEN, CDR2 SYDVKM. The length of the CDR3 is 14 residues. The CDR3 DNA is TGTGCCAGCAGTGCGGCAGGGGTTTTGAATGAGCAGTTCTTC. Protein product: CASSAAGVLNEQFF.

This rearrangement joins TRBV12-3 or TRBV12-4 to TRBJ1-2, with D uncertain. Trimming pared 0 bases from V and 2 bases from J, leaving 4 bases between. The length of the CDR3 is 13 residues. CDR3 DNA: TGTGCCAGCAGTTTAGCTCTGAACTATGGCTACACCTTC. Translation gives CASSLALNYGYTF.

The chain employs TRBV6-5 and TRBJ1-2; a weak D match, TRBD1 (5 bases). Germline CDR1 is MNHEY and CDR2 is SVGAGI. Trimming took off 6 bases at V and 3 bases at J, with 17 bases between the two ends. This CDR3 is 15 amino acids long. The chain's CDR3 is CASRGMGGVYYGYTF. CDR3 coding DNA: TGTGCCAGCAGGGGAATGGGGGGGGTGTACTATGGCTACACCTTC.

For this clone: The sample carries other DNA sequences with the same CDR3. CDR3 sequence reads: CASSLGSSGGSYEQYF. The DNA of the CDR3 is TGTGCCAGCAGCTTGGGGTCTAGCGGTGGATCCTACGAGCAGTACTTC. This sequence joins TRBV5-4 and TRBJ2-7; TRBD2 matches at 7 bases. V lost 0 bases to trimming and J lost 1 base; unmatched junction nucleotides: 7. CDR3 size: 16 residues. Germline V gene data show CDR1 as SGHNT and CDR2 as YYREEE (reference sequence).

The chain joins TRBV7-2 to TRBJ1-5; 9 bases line up with TRBD1. The V segment lost 5 bases and the J segment 0 bases; nucleotides outside the gene matches: 5. CDR3 length: 16 residues. Germline V CDR1 and CDR2: SGHTA, FQGNSA. CDR3 residues: CASSPYRGRSNQPQHF. CDR3 DNA sequence: TGTGCCAGCAGCCCATACAGGGGGCGTAGCAATCAGCCCCAGCATTTT.

V and J are TRBV7-9 and TRBJ2-7, with 9 bases aligning to TRBD2. Trimming removed 0 bases from V and 5 bases from J; junction bases left unmatched: 14. CDR1 SEHNR and CDR2 FQNEAQ come from the germline V gene (reference sequence). This CDR3 contains 18 residues. CDR3: CASSLANGAGGPEHEQYF. Written as DNA, the CDR3 is TGTGCCAGCAGCTTAGCGAACGGGGCGGGAGGGCCAGAGCACGAGCAGTACTTC.

This clone was counted a few times. Other DNA sequences in the sample encode the same CDR3. The J gene is TRBJ1-6, the V gene TRBV5-4; D unresolved. The length of the CDR3 is 14 residues. CDR1 and CDR2 from the germline V gene are SGHNT and YYREEE (reference sequence). V was pared by 0 bases and J by 6 bases, with 7 bases between. Written as DNA, the CDR3 is TGTGCCAGCAGCTTGGATAGCGGTAATTCACCCCTCCACTTT. It yields the protein CASSLDSGNSPLHF.

This chain links TRBV28 with TRBJ2-1; D assignment may be TRBD1 or TRBD2 (9 bases each). Germline V lookup: CDR1 MDHEN, CDR2 SYDVKM. Trimming removed 5 bases at V and 5 bases at J, with 22 bases between. The CDR3 loop spans 17 amino acids. CDR3 residues: CASSGQGRLAGNNEQFF. DNA for the CDR3: TGTGCCAGCAGTGGACAGGGGCGGCTAGCGGGGAACAATGAGCAGTTCTTC.

The gene calls are TRBV11-2 and TRBJ1-2; 10 positions agree with TRBD1. CDR3 size: 15 residues. In germline, CDR1 is SGHAT, CDR2 FQNNGV. V lost 6 bases and J lost 6; bases outside the gene matches: 10. CDR3 protein: CASRKPGQGLNGYTF. For the CDR3, the DNA is TGTGCCAGCAGGAAACCGGGACAGGGGTTAAATGGCTACACCTTC.

The chain combines TRBV7-3 with TRBJ2-2, with 7 bases fitting TRBD1. The CDR3 runs 14 residues. V dropped 5 bases and J dropped 4; count of bases not matched to a gene: 4. Germline assignment: CDR1 SGHTA and CDR2 FQGTGA. In DNA, the CDR3 is TGTGCCAGCAGCCCTGGGACAGCCACCGGGGAGCTGTTTTTT. This gives the protein CASSPGTATGELFF.

The chain uses TRBV2 and TRBJ1-2, with 7 nucleotides matching TRBD1. The trim removed 2 bases at V and 8 bases at J, leaving 5 bases unmatched. CDR3 size: 13 residues. The germline gives CDR1 SNHLY, CDR2 FYNNEI. The CDR3 protein is CASSEMRGPGYTF. The CDR3 DNA is TGTGCCAGCAGTGAAATGAGGGGGCCGGGCTACACCTTC. Drawing the rest from reference TRBV2 and TRBJ1-2, the complete variable domain is EPEVTQTPSHQVTQMGQEVILRCVPISNHLYFYWYRQILGQKVEFLVSFYNNEISEKSEIFDDQFSVERPDGSNFTLKIRSTKLEDSAMYFCASSEMRGPGYTFGSGTRLTVV.

The chain joins TRBV5-4 to TRBJ1-5, with 10 bases fitting TRBD1. The CDR3 consists of 14 residues. Germline CDR1 is SGHNT and CDR2 is YYREEE (reference sequence). V shed 4 bases, J shed 9 bases, and the junction held 7 bases outside the gene matches. The CDR3 nucleotides are TGTGCCAGCAGCGCGGGGGACAGGGGATCGCCCCAGCATTTT. It encodes CASSAGDRGSPQHF.

Turning to this clone: One end of the junction is discordant with germline, which a read error may explain. The chain is built from TRBV5-5 and TRBJ1-1, with D hard to call. This CDR3 contains 16 residues. Germline CDR1 is SGHKS and CDR2 is YYEKEE (reference sequence). The CDR3 sequence is CASSLFATTENTEAFF. As DNA, the CDR3 is TGTGCCAGCAGCTTGTTTGCGACCACAGAGAACACTGAGGCTTTCTTT.